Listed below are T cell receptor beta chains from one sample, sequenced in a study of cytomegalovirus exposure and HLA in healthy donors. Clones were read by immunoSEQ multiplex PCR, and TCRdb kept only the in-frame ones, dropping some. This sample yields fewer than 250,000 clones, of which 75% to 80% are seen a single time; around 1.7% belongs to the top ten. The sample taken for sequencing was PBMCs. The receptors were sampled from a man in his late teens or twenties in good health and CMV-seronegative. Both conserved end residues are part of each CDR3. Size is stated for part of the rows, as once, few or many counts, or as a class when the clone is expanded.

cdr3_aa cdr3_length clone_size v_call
CASSSQVDTEAFF 13 NA TRBV7-3
CASRFRDRAPQGKNEQYF 18 NA TRBV21-1
CASSAGSYTGELFF 14 NA TRBV9
CASSERQGYEQYF 13 few TRBV18
CSPRGGGYTF 10 NA TRBV20-1
CASSLSQGGTEAFF 14 once TRBV11-3
CAWSRWIRTGGMNTEAFF 18 NA TRBV30
CASNRDYISEQYF 13 NA TRBV5-8
CASSQEAGGIKLPPYKGYTF 20 NA TRBV5-1
CASKASGVYEQYF 13 NA TRBV6-5
CATKPGAGVSPLHF 14 NA TRBV28
CASSLTSGGGEQYF 14 NA TRBV27
CASSIDRGPYEQYF 14 NA TRBV5-4
CASSETGYEKLFF 13 few TRBV2
CASGELEGTEAFF 13 NA TRBV19
CASSLEASGRIISSEQYF 18 NA TRBV7-6
CASSLVGTGKKDTEAFF 17 NA TRBV7-9
CASSLGRDEQYF 12 NA TRBV7-8
CASSRTGNTEAFF 13 NA TRBV18
CASSGPSGGAYNEQFF 16 NA TRBV9
CASKSGELWLGEQYF 15 NA TRBV5-1
CASSFLGGNGYTF 13 NA TRBV11-3
CASSVGGRLVTDTQYF 16 NA TRBV9
CASSPSRDSVNYGYTF 16 NA TRBV7-2
CASSAQFYEQYF 12 NA TRBV25-1
CASSERTMGKEKLFF 15 NA TRBV11-1
CASSSSQGGVEKLFF 15 NA TRBV7-2
CASSPGHLQATNEKLFF 17 NA TRBV18
CAWSVRGFPSSYEQYF 16 NA TRBV30
CSVEDREGISVKNIQYF 17 NA TRBV29-1
CASSLGGQGNIQYF 14 NA TRBV5-4
CASSAAYEQYF 11 NA TRBV2
CSVGPQGGGNTGELFF 16 NA TRBV29-1
CASKRVDDSSSYEQYF 16 NA TRBV5-1
CASSLVASGGQETQYF 16 NA TRBV5-1
CATGTGGGDTQYF 13 NA TRBV10-3
CASSFPGRVEAFF 13 NA TRBV5-5
CASSQTGSGNTIYF 14 NA TRBV9
CATGVGSSYEQYF 13 NA TRBV18
CASSVGQGTDEQYF 14 NA TRBV2
CASSTPGLLFTDTQYF 16 NA TRBV19
CASSQVPISGANVLTF 16 NA TRBV4-1
CATRGSSGRGNEQFF 15 NA TRBV15
CATSWGDDYEQYF 13 NA TRBV5-4
CASSPRLAGPYEQYF 15 NA TRBV11-1
CASSLLGPTEAFF 13 NA TRBV27
CASSFLASGHNEQFF 15 once TRBV11-1
CASSRPWLDTRNTEAFF 17 once TRBV11-2
CASSLPGTTEKLFF 14 few TRBV11-1
CASSLGAGAGEKLFF 15 NA TRBV7-7